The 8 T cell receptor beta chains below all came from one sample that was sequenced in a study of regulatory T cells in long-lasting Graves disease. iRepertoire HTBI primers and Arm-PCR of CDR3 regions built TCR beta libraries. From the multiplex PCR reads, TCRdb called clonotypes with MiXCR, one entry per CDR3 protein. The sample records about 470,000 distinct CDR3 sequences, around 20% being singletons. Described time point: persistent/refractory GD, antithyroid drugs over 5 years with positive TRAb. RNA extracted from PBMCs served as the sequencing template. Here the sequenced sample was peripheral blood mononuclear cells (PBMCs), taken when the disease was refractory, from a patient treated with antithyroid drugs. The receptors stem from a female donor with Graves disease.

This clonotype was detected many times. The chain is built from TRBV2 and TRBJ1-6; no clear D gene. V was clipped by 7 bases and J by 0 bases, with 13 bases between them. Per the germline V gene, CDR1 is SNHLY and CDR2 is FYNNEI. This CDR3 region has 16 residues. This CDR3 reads CASNPTYSSYNSPLHF. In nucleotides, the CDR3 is TGTGCCAGCAACCCGACATACAGCTCCTATAATTCACCCCTCCACTTT.

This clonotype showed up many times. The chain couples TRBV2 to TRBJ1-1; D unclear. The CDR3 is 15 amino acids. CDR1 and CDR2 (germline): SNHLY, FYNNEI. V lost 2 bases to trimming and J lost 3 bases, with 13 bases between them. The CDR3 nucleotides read TGTGCCAGCAGTGAATTGTCCCACAAGGACACTGAAGCTTTCTTT. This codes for CASSELSHKDTEAFF. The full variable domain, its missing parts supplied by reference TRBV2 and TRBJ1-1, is EPEVTQTPSHQVTQMGQEVILRCVPISNHLYFYWYRQILGQKVEFLVSFYNNEISEKSEIFDDQFSVERPDGSNFTLKIRSTKLEDSAMYFCASSELSHKDTEAFFGQGTRLTVV.

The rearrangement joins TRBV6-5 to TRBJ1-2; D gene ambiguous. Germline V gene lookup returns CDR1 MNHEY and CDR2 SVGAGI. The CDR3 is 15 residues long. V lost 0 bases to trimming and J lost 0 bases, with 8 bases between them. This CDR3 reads CASSYSGQANYGYTF. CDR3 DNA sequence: TGTGCCAGCAGTTACTCAGGGCAGGCTAACTATGGCTACACCTTC.

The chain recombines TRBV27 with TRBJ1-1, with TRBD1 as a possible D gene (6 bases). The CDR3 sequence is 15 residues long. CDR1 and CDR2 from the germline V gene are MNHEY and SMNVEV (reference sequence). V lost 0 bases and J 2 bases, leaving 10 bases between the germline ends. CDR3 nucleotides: TGTGCCAGCAGTTTATCGCCGGGACACAACACTGAAGCTTTCTTT. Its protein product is CASSLSPGHNTEAFF.

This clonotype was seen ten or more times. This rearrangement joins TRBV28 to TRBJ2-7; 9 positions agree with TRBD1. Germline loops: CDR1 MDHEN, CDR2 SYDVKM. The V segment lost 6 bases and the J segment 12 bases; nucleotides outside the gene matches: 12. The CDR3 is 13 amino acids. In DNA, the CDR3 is TGTGCCAGCAGCTCGGGACAGGGCCTCTTTTGGTACTTC. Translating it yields CASSSGQGLFWYF.

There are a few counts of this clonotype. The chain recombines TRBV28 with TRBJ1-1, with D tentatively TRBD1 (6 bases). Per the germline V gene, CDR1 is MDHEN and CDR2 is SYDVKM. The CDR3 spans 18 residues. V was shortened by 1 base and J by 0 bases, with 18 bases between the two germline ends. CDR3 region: CASSLYGRGQLMNTEAFF. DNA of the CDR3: TGTGCCAGCAGTTTATATGGCCGTGGACAGCTTATGAACACTGAAGCTTTCTTT.

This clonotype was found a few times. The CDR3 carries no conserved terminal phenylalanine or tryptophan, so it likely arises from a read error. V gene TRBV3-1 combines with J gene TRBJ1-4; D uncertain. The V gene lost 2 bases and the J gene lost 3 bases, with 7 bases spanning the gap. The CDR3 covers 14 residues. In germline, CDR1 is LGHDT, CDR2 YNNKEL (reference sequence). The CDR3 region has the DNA TGTGCCAGCAGCCAATCGGGGTCTAATGAAAAACTGTTTTCT. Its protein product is CASSQSGSNEKLFS.

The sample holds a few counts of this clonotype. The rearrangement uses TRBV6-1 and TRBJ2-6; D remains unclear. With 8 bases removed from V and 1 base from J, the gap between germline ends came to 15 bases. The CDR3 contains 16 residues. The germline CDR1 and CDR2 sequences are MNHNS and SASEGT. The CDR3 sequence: CASGRRVRSGANVLTF. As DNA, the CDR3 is TGTGCCAGCGGTAGAAGGGTGCGGTCTGGGGCCAACGTCCTGACTTTC.